The clone carrying this T cell receptor beta chain was recorded at least ten times. The data were obtained in a study of low-dose radiotherapy and immunotherapy resistance in tumors. Study summary: The schedule for Cohort 2 used 1 Gy per fraction every two weeks, which added up to 13 Gy over 26 weeks. Aspirin 300 mg, taken orally and daily, was given to patients for four cycles from cycle 1 day 1.

The ends were cut back, 3 bases at V and 16 bases at J, with 19 bases in the middle. CDR1 is KGHSH and CDR2 is LQKENI in the germline V gene. The CDR3 runs 13 residues. Time point described: after trial treatment. The treatment was: LDRT plus nivolumab, ipilimumab, low-dose cyclophosphamide and aspirin (RACIN trial). Patients qualified if they had advanced solid tumors that lacked tumor-infiltrating lymphocytes. TRAV- and TRBV-specific primers were used for first-strand cDNA, which covered alpha and beta chains. TCRs underwent about 20 PCR cycles of amplification with a constant-region primer and V-primer adapter. MiXCR, run by TCRdb on the reads, gives a single entry per CDR3 protein. This table has approximately 84,000 distinct CDR3 sequences, over 15% appearing once.

Sequenced material: PBMCs, taken after low-dose radiotherapy plus immunotherapy. This chain links TRBV18 with TRBJ2-1, with D maybe TRBD2 (5 bases). This clonotype originated in a male donor with prostate cancer. CDR3 region: CASSPVVSGSKFF. CDR3 sequence (DNA): TGTGCCAGCTCACCGGTAGTCAGTGGGAGTAAATTCTTC. Combining the CDR3 with reference TRBV18 and TRBJ2-1 gives the whole variable domain NAGVMQNPRHLVRRRGQEARLRCSPMKGHSHVYWYRQLPEEGLKFMVYLQKENIIDESGMPKERFSAEFPKEGPSILRIQQVVRGDSAAYFCASSPVVSGSKFFGPGTRLTVL.